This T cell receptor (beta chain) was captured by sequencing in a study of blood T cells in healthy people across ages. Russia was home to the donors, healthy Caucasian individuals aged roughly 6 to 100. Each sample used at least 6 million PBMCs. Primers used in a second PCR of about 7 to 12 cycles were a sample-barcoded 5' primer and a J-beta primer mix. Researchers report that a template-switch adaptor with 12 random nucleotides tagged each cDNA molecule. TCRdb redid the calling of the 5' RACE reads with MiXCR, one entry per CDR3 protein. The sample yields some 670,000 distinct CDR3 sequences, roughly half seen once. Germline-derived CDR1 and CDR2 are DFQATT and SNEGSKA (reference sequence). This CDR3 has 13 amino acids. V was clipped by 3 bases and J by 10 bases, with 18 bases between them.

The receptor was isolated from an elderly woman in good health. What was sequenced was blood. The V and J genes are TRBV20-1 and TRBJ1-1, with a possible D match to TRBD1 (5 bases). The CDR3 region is CSASGAWGRGAFF. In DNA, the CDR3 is TGCAGTGCTAGTGGGGCCTGGGGCCGCGGAGCTTTCTTT.